Presented here are 31 T cell receptor beta chains from one specimen sequenced in a study of metastatic and nonmetastatic thyroid tumors. All patients were untreated before thyroid surgery. TCRdb reanalyzed the PCR reads via MiXCR. Seen here are about 4,500 clones, around 30% observed once, and the top ten hold about a sixth. What was sequenced was adjacent normal tissue. The receptors stem from a male donor with papillary thyroid cancer or a benign thyroid nodule (not recorded which). Some clones in this sample may be carry-over from other donors' samples.

Only a few counts were recorded for this clone. The CDR3 DNA sequence: TGTGCCAGCAGTTTAAGTCCGGGTCCGGGCTACACCTTC. Translation: CASSLSPGPGYTF. This chain uses TRBV12-3 or TRBV12-4 with TRBJ1-2; D call uncertain. V lost 2 bases and J lost 8, with 12 bases in between. The CDR3 length is 13 residues.

This chain links TRBV27 with TRBJ2-7; 7 bases are shared with TRBD2. J gave up 6 bases and V 2 bases, and 10 bases lay outside the gene matches. The V gene's germline CDR1 is MNHEY and CDR2 SMNVEV (reference sequence). The CDR3 loop spans 15 amino acids. CDR3 sequence (DNA): TGTGCCAGCAGTTTACGCAGGGAGGGTGGGTTCGAGCAGTACTTC. Translating gives CASSLRREGGFEQYF.

The chain joins TRBV10-3 to TRBJ2-5; a possible D gene is TRBD1 (6 bases). This CDR3 is 14 amino acids long. V was pared by 5 bases and J by 0 bases, with 10 bases between. Germline V gene sequence: CDR1 ENHRY, CDR2 SYGVKD. For the CDR3, the DNA is TGTGCCATCAGTCAGGGGATTGACCAAGAGACCCAGTACTTC. It specifies CAISQGIDQETQYF.

The DNA for the CDR3 is TGTGCCAGCAGCTCCAACGCGGGACTAGCGGGAGAAGAGACCCAGTACTTC. The encoded protein is CASSSNAGLAGEETQYF. The rearrangement joins TRBV7-6 to TRBJ2-5; 14 nucleotides line up with TRBD2. Germline-derived CDR1 and CDR2 are SGHVS and FNYEAQ. There are 17 residues in the CDR3. The J segment lost 3 bases and the V segment lost 4 bases, leaving 7 bases of the junction unmatched.

This chain uses TRBV28 with TRBJ2-1; 7 bases agree with TRBD1. CDR1 and CDR2 from the germline V gene are MDHEN and SYDVKM. V lost 6 bases, J lost 9 bases, and 11 bases stayed unmatched. CDR3 length: 14 residues. The CDR3 sequence: CASSKVSGGGEQFF. DNA of the CDR3: TGTGCCAGCAGCAAGGTGTCAGGGGGTGGTGAGCAGTTCTTC.

This clone was detected ten times or more. The chain uses TRBV29-1 and TRBJ2-7; possibly TRBD1 for D (5 bases). The CDR3 spans 14 residues. Per the germline V gene, CDR1 is SQVTM and CDR2 is ANQGSEA. Trimming left V 4 bases short and J 1 base short, with 14 bases between. CDR3 protein: CSVGGRSFSYEQYF. The CDR3 DNA is TGCAGCGTTGGGGGCAGATCCTTTTCCTACGAGCAGTACTTC.

J is TRBJ1-3 and V is TRBV11-2; D is ambiguous. CDR1 and CDR2 (germline): SGHAT, FQNNGV. Trimming shortened V by 1 base and J by 2 bases, and 9 bases separated the two germline ends. This CDR3 region has 15 residues. The CDR3 sequence is CASSLVGMAGNTIYF. The CDR3 nucleotides are TGTGCCAGCAGCTTAGTTGGGATGGCTGGAAACACCATATATTTT.

V gene TRBV28 combines with J gene TRBJ1-5; the D is unclear. The CDR3 sequence is 14 residues long. Germline-derived CDR1 and CDR2 are MDHEN and SYDVKM. The V end lost 5 bases, the J end lost 6 bases, and 14 bases lay between the germline ends. CDR3 residues: CASSPKYSVQPQHF. The CDR3 region has the DNA TGTGCCAGCAGTCCAAAATACTCAGTTCAGCCCCAGCATTTT.

This clone was seen more than once but under ten times. This rearrangement joins TRBV4-3 to TRBJ1-6; D is uncertain. Germline V gene data show CDR1 as LGHNA and CDR2 as YSLEER. The length of the CDR3 is 15 residues. Trimming took 4 bases from V and 7 from J, leaving 14 bases between them. CDR3 nucleotides: TGCGCCAGCAGCCCCCTAGGTGGAAGCAATTCACCCCTCCACTTT. It translates to CASSPLGGSNSPLHF.

In regard to this clone: Since no conserved phenylalanine or tryptophan closes the CDR3, a read error is the likely cause. The DNA is left out, because the CDR3 cannot be placed on it with certainty; the CDR3 is given as TCRdb lists it. The chain is built from TRBV28 and TRBJ1-1; TRBD1 is taken as the D call from the table, unchecked against the DNA. Germline loops: CDR1 MDHEN, CDR2 SYDVKM. The CDR3 extends over 13 residues, inclusive of both ends. CDR3 residues: CASNPGHRTEAFS.

By share, this clone counts as medium-sized. The chain carries TRBV5-1 and TRBJ1-1, with 10 bases that match TRBD1. Per the germline V gene, CDR1 is SGHRS and CDR2 is YFSETQ. The CDR3 totals 18 residues. Trimming at V came to 1 base and at J to 0 bases, leaving 9 bases not matched to a gene. The CDR3 bases are TGCGCCAGCAGCTTGTTTGGGACAGGGGACTACATGAACACTGAAGCTTTCTTT. Translated: CASSLFGTGDYMNTEAFF. The complete variable domain, with remaining parts taken from reference TRBV5-1 and TRBJ1-1, reads KAGVTQTPRYLIKTRGQQVTLSCSPISGHRSVSWYQQTPGQGLQFLFEYFSETQRNKGNFPGRFSGRQFSNSRSEMNVSTLELGDSALYLCASSLFGTGDYMNTEAFFGQGTRLTVV.

The chain recombines TRBV20-1 with TRBJ2-5, with D perhaps TRBD2 (6 bases). Germline assignment: CDR1 DFQATT and CDR2 SNEGSKA (reference sequence). Trimming pared 6 bases from V and 4 bases from J, leaving 18 bases between. The CDR3 totals 14 residues. This chain's CDR3 is CSAQQVRGGETQYF. For the CDR3, the DNA is TGCAGTGCCCAACAGGTACGGGGAGGAGAGACCCAGTACTTC.

This clone was picked up many times. The chain couples TRBV2 to TRBJ2-1; D possibly corresponds to TRBD2 (6 bases). Germline V lookup: CDR1 SNHLY, CDR2 FYNNEI. The ends were cut back, 0 bases at V and 4 bases at J, with 16 bases in the middle. The CDR3 spans 17 residues. CDR3 DNA sequence: TGTGCCAGCAGTGAAGCGCAGCGGGCCCTTTTTTACAATGAGCAGTTCTTC. Translating it yields CASSEAQRALFYNEQFF.

This clone was seen only a few times. This chain joins TRBV6-1 and TRBJ2-2, with unresolved D. The length of the CDR3 is 13 residues. Germline loops: CDR1 MNHNS, CDR2 SASEGT. With 6 bases removed from V and 2 bases from J, the gap between germline ends came to 7 bases. CDR3 DNA sequence: TGTGCCAGCAGCGAGATAAACACCGGGGAGCTGTTTTTT. Translated, it gives CASSEINTGELFF.

The chain is built from TRBV3-1 and TRBJ2-7; D not certain. The CDR3 extends over 14 amino acids. Germline V gene data show CDR1 as LGHDT and CDR2 as YNNKEL (reference sequence). Trimming took 3 bases from V and 2 from J, leaving 11 bases between them. In DNA, the CDR3 is TGTGCCAGCAGCCAGCGTCACTCGACCTACGAGCAGTACTTC. Translation gives CASSQRHSTYEQYF.

This clone turned up a few times. DNA for the CDR3: TGTGCCAGCAGTCCCCAGGAAAATCAGCCCCAGCATTTT. Encoded protein: CASSPQENQPQHF. This chain joins TRBV6-1 and TRBJ1-5, with D unclear. The length of the CDR3 is 13 residues. Trimming took 5 bases from V and 4 from J, leaving 9 bases between them. Germline lookup yields CDR1 MNHNS and CDR2 SASEGT.

This clone was recorded many times. The chain recombines TRBV3-1 with TRBJ1-1; D is possibly TRBD1 (5 bases). V was shortened by 5 bases and J by 3 bases, with 13 bases between the two germline ends. CDR1 and CDR2 (germline): LGHDT, YNNKEL (reference sequence). The CDR3 sequence is 14 residues long. CDR3 protein: CASSVAGRDTEAFF. The CDR3 DNA sequence: TGTGCCAGCAGCGTGGCAGGGAGGGACACTGAAGCTTTCTTT.

The chain employs TRBV7-3 and TRBJ2-7; D possibly corresponds to TRBD2 (5 bases). V was pared by 2 bases and J by 3 bases, with 14 bases between. This CDR3 has 15 residues. The V gene's germline CDR1 is SGHTA and CDR2 FQGTGA. CDR3 DNA sequence: TGTGCCAGCAGCTTAGACGCCGGGGAGCTCTACGAGCAGTACTTC. It is translated as CASSLDAGELYEQYF.

This clone was seen once. The chain carries TRBV20-1 and TRBJ2-3, with TRBD1 as a possible D gene (5 bases). With the DNA end fitting TRBJ1-5 better, the J assignment may be wrong. Germline-derived CDR1 and CDR2 are DFQATT and SNEGSKA (reference sequence). There are 14 residues in the CDR3. The CDR3 spells CSAIGGGRADTQHF. CDR3 coding DNA: TGCAGTGCTATCGGGGGGGGAAGGGCAGATACGCAGCATTTT.

The gene calls are TRBV4-1 and TRBJ2-7, with D perhaps matching TRBD2 (6 bases). The CDR3 consists of 15 residues. Germline V CDR1 and CDR2: MGHRA, YSYEKL. Trimming pared 0 bases from V and 4 bases from J, leaving 13 bases between. This chain's CDR3 is CASSQEERVYYEQYF. The CDR3 DNA reads TGCGCCAGCAGCCAAGAGGAGCGGGTGTATTACGAGCAGTACTTC.

This clone was seen once. The genes are TRBV11-1 and TRBJ2-1; the match to TRBD2 covers 8 bases. The CDR3 length is 17 residues. Germline CDR1 is SGHAT and CDR2 is FQDESV (reference sequence). The J segment lost 4 bases and the V segment lost 5 bases, leaving 13 bases of the junction unmatched. CDR3 nucleotide sequence: TGTGCCAGCAGCCCTCGTTGGGGCGGGGGGAATTACAATGAGCAGTTCTTC. Its protein is CASSPRWGGGNYNEQFF.

The rearrangement joins TRBV7-8 to TRBJ1-2; TRBD1 aligns across 9 bases. CDR1 and CDR2 (germline): SGHVS, FQNEAQ. The trim removed 3 bases at V and 5 bases at J, leaving 1 base unmatched. The CDR3 spans 13 residues. CDR3: CASSLGQGYGYTF. CDR3 sequence (DNA): TGTGCCAGCAGCTTGGGACAGGGATATGGCTACACCTTC.

This clone came up a few times. V is TRBV12-3 or TRBV12-4 and J is TRBJ2-3, with D perhaps matching TRBD1 or TRBD2 (6 bases each). The V and J ends lost 5 bases and 7 bases respectively, with 19 bases between them. This CDR3 spans 15 amino acids. CDR3 amino acids: CASSIIGGPTNTQYF. DNA for the CDR3: TGTGCCAGCAGTATTATAGGGGGGCCCACCAATACGCAGTATTTT.

V is TRBV20-1 and J is TRBJ1-2, with D unclear. Between the trimmed V and J ends, which lost 2 bases and 4 bases, there was a span of 11 bases. The CDR3 is 13 residues long. CDR1 and CDR2 (germline): DFQATT, SNEGSKA (reference sequence). The CDR3, as DNA: TGCAGTGCTAGACCGACCGAGCCCTATGGCTACACCTTC. Residues: CSARPTEPYGYTF.

There are many counts of this clone. The chain joins TRBV6-2 or TRBV6-3 to TRBJ2-5, with D perhaps TRBD1 (6 bases). There are 14 residues in the CDR3. The germline V gene has CDR1 MNHEY and CDR2 SVGEGT. Trimming took 7 bases from V and 1 from J, leaving 13 bases between them. CDR3 sequence: CASTITGFQETQYF. CDR3 nucleotide sequence: TGTGCCAGCACCATAACAGGGTTCCAAGAGACCCAGTACTTC.

The J gene is TRBJ2-2, the V gene TRBV11-2; TRBD2 matches 8 bases. The CDR3 extends over 16 amino acids. The germline gives CDR1 SGHAT, CDR2 FQNNGV. The ends lost 3 bases at V and 4 bases at J; junction bases unmatched: 7. CDR3 sequence: CASSFSSGIVTGELFF. The CDR3 DNA is TGTGCCAGCAGCTTTAGTAGCGGGATAGTCACCGGGGAGCTGTTTTTT.

The J gene is TRBJ2-7, the V gene TRBV7-8; maybe TRBD2 (6 bases). Germline CDR1 and CDR2: SGHVS and FQNEAQ. The ends were cut back, 5 bases at V and 0 bases at J, with 14 bases in the middle. CDR3 length: 15 residues. CDR3 sequence: CASSPRDSYSYEQYF. The CDR3 DNA follows: TGTGCCAGCAGCCCCCGGGACTCTTACTCCTACGAGCAGTACTTC.

By share, this clone ranks as medium-sized. The V gene is TRBV4-1, the J gene TRBJ1-2; D not resolved. Germline V gene data show CDR1 as MGHRA and CDR2 as YSYEKL. The CDR3 has 14 amino acids. Trimming shortened V by 5 bases and J by 3 bases, and 13 bases separated the two germline ends. CDR3 in DNA: TGCGCCAGCAGCGAAGGGCCTGGAGACTATGGCTACACCTTC. Translation gives CASSEGPGDYGYTF.

A word on this clone: Compared with germline, one end of the junction differs, possibly owing to a read error. The V call is TRBV11-3, the J call TRBJ1-1, with D possibly TRBD1 on 6 matching bases. The CDR3 covers 14 residues. Germline V CDR1 and CDR2: SGHNT, YENEEA. The CDR3 sequence is CANSLAGGAAEAFF. CDR3 in DNA: TGTGCCAACAGCTTAGCGGGGGGCGCGGCTGAAGCTTTCTTT.

This clone is labeled medium-sized. The V call is TRBV7-6, the J call TRBJ2-2; TRBD1 aligns across 9 bases. In germline, CDR1 is SGHVS, CDR2 FNYEAQ. V was pared by 4 bases and J by 4 bases, with 7 bases of the junction left unmatched. CDR3 length: 16 amino acids. The CDR3 spells CASSSRRDRATGELFF. The DNA of the CDR3 is TGTGCCAGCAGCTCCCGCCGGGACAGGGCCACCGGGGAGCTGTTTTTT.

V usage is TRBV7-9 and J usage is TRBJ2-1, with a possible D match to TRBD2 (6 bases). Trimming shortened V by 5 bases and J by 5 bases, and 7 bases separated the two germline ends. The CDR3 sequence is 12 residues long. Germline V gene data show CDR1 as SEHNR and CDR2 as FQNEAQ (reference sequence). The CDR3 DNA is TGTGCCAGCAGCCGCGGGGACAATGAGCAGTTCTTC. This codes for CASSRGDNEQFF.